A selection of T cell receptor beta chains follows, all from one sample in a study of blood T cells in healthy people across ages. TCRdb analysed the 5' RACE reads with MiXCR anew, one entry per CDR3 protein. The sample includes hundreds of thousands of distinct CDR3 sequences, roughly 30% of them seen just once. The specimen was blood. These receptors came from a woman at least 80 years old in good health. The CDR3 runs from the conserved cysteine through the conserved F or W. The D gene is left open where the match is weak. The listing skips clone size in some rows; elsewhere it reads once, few, many or a size class.

TRBJ2-1	TRBV6-1	TRBD2	NA	TGTGCCAGCAGTAGGTCACTAGCGGGAGGGCGGTATGAGCAGTTCTTC	CASSRSLAGGRYEQFF
TRBJ2-4	TRBV5-1	TRBD2	many	TGCGCCAGCAGCTCAAGCGGGAGGGTCATTCAGTACTTC	CASSSSGRVIQYF
TRBJ1-4	TRBV2	TRBD1	NA	TGTGCCAGCAGTACCCCGGGACAGGGGGCAACTAATGAAAAACTGTTTTTT	CASSTPGQGATNEKLFF
TRBJ1-4	TRBV27	NA	NA	TGTGCCAGCAAGCGGACGTCTAATGAAAACCTGTTTTTT	CASKRTSNENLFF
TRBJ2-5	TRBV7-9	NA	NA	TGTGCCAGCAGCTTAGAGGCGGGGACAAGGTACTTC	CASSLEAGTRYF
TRBJ1-1	TRBV15	NA	NA	TGTGCCACCAGCAGACCCCAGATGGAGGGGCTTAAAGCTTTCTTT	CATSRPQMEGLKAFF
TRBJ2-5	TRBV9	TRBD1	many	TGTGCCAGCACCGCACGGGGACAGGGGGAAGAGACCCAGTACTTC	CASTARGQGEETQYF
TRBJ1-2	TRBV7-2	NA	many	TGTGCCAGCAGCTTAGAACTGGGAGCGGGTTATGGCTACACCTTC	CASSLELGAGYGYTF
TRBJ2-1	TRBV12-3/TRBV12-4	TRBD1	many	TGTGCCAGCAGTCCCGGTGGGACAGGGGGCATGTCGTCCTACAATGAGCAGTTCTTC	CASSPGGTGGMSSYNEQFF
TRBJ2-5	TRBV20-1	TRBD2	many	TGCAGTGCTCAAAGCGGGGGGGGCGTCCAAGAGACCCAGTACTTC	CSAQSGGGVQETQYF
TRBJ1-6	TRBV7-9	NA	many	TGTGCCAGCAGCTTTGGGGATTCACCCCTCCACTTT	CASSFGDSPLHF
TRBJ2-2	TRBV20-1	NA	few	TGCAGTGCTAGAAACTTGGCACAGAACACCGGGGAGCTGTTTTTT	CSARNLAQNTGELFF
TRBJ2-3	TRBV20-1	NA	NA	TGCAGTGCGCGCGAGGGGATCACAGATACGCAGTATTTT	CSAREGITDTQYF
TRBJ1-4	TRBV7-8	NA	many	TGTGCCAGCAGCTCCGGCCAGGGTTGGGAAAAACTGTTTTTT	CASSSGQGWEKLFF
TRBJ2-4	TRBV7-9	TRBD1	medium-sized	TGTGCCAGCAGCTACACCACAGGGGTGCTACAGATCGGGAACATTCAGTACTTC	CASSYTTGVLQIGNIQYF
TRBJ2-4	TRBV7-2	NA	NA	TGTGCCAGCAGCCCCCCCGGGGCCAAAAACATTCAGTACTTC	CASSPPGAKNIQYF
TRBJ1-2	TRBV5-1	NA	many	TGCGCCAGCAGCTTAGACGGGGGAGCCTATGGCTACACCTTC	CASSLDGGAYGYTF
TRBJ2-1	TRBV4-3	TRBD1	NA	TGCGCCAGCAGCCAAGATGAGGGGGCAGGCTACAATGAGCAGTTCTTC	CASSQDEGAGYNEQFF
TRBJ2-5	TRBV30	NA	many	TGTGCCTGGAGGGTAGGCCCAGAGACCCAGTACTTC	CAWRVGPETQYF
TRBJ2-6	TRBV28	NA	many	TGTGCCAGCAGTTTGGACCTCCAGGCGCTTTCGGCCAACGTCCTGACTTTC	CASSLDLQALSANVLTF
TRBJ2-7	TRBV4-3	NA	many	TGCGCCAGCAGCCAAGATTCGGGCCGCTACGAGCAGTACTTC	CASSQDSGRYEQYF
TRBJ2-5	TRBV7-8	NA	many	TGTGCCAGCAGCCCAGTTAACAGCGGAGAGACCCAGTACTTC	CASSPVNSGETQYF
TRBJ1-1	TRBV6-5	NA	few	TGTGCCAGCAGTTACGATGCCAGGAGGATCACCACTGAAGCTTTCTTT	CASSYDARRITTEAFF
TRBJ2-2	TRBV9	NA	NA	TGTGCCAGCAGCCAGGGTGGAGGGGGGACCGGGGAGCTGTTTTTT	CASSQGGGGTGELFF
TRBJ1-5	TRBV6-1	NA	few	TGTGCCAGCAGTGAGAATCAGCCCCAGCATTTT	CASSENQPQHF
TRBJ2-1	TRBV7-2	NA	NA	TGTGCCAGCAGCTTATACGGAAATTACAATGAGCAGTTCTTC	CASSLYGNYNEQFF
TRBJ2-7	TRBV18	TRBD1	many	TGTGCCAGCTCACCACGACAGGGGACCTCCTACGAGCAGTACTTC	CASSPRQGTSYEQYF
TRBJ2-1	TRBV2	TRBD2	many	TGTGCCAGCAGTGAACCTCCCTCCACTAGCGGGCTGTACAATGAGCAGTTCTTC	CASSEPPSTSGLYNEQFF
TRBJ2-1	TRBV6-1	TRBD1	NA	TGTGCCAGCAGTAGCACAGGGGTTAGGCACAATGAGCAGTTCTTC	CASSSTGVRHNEQFF